This T cell receptor beta chain was sequenced for a study of relationships among human T cell subsets. The CDR3 spans 14 residues. V dropped 3 bases and J dropped 4 bases, with 10 bases sitting between them. TCR alpha and beta CDR3s were amplified from mRNA by semiquantitative ARM-PCR. ARM-PCR used tagged nested gene-specific primers, then communal superprimers for exponential amplification. TCRdb passed the multiplex PCR reads through MiXCR, listing each CDR3 protein once. Here the sample spans approximately 15,000 distinct CDR3 sequences, around 62% being singletons. This clonotype has only a few counts. The antigen is undetermined. Overall study findings and caveats: A couple of pan T samples were processed with pan B cells.

This sequence was found in a man aged 40-50 years in good health. Sequenced material: total T cells sorted from blood. This rearrangement joins TRBV12-3 or TRBV12-4 to TRBJ2-1; a weak D match, TRBD1 (6 bases). CDR3 sequence (DNA): TGTGCCAGCAGTTTGGACAGAATATACAATGAGCAGTTCTTC. Residues: CASSLDRIYNEQFF.